The source of this T cell receptor (beta chain) is a study of spatial heterogeneity in lung cancer. TCRdb re-called the 5' RACE reads through MiXCR, storing one row per CDR3 protein. Seen here are 600 to 800 distinct CDR3 sequences, 9.7% observed once, and the top ten hold about 40%. The germline V and J ends were trimmed by 3 bases and 8 bases, with 7 bases remaining between them. This CDR3 spans 11 amino acids. CDR1 is MDHEN and CDR2 is SYDVKM in the germline V gene. Time point described: sample taken at primary tumor resection. Study observations and caveats: Tumors with more nonsynonymous mutations had more expanded intratumoral alpha and beta TCRs.

This clonotype rates as medium-sized (0.01 to 0.1%). Its cognate antigen is unknown. The chain employs TRBV28 and TRBJ1-2, with D unclear. The source of this sequence is a male donor with early-stage non-small cell lung cancer. The specimen was lung tumor tissue, collected at surgery. Here the CDR3 reads CASSLFGGYTF. CDR3 sequence (DNA): TGTGCCAGCAGTTTGTTCGGGGGCTACACCTTC.